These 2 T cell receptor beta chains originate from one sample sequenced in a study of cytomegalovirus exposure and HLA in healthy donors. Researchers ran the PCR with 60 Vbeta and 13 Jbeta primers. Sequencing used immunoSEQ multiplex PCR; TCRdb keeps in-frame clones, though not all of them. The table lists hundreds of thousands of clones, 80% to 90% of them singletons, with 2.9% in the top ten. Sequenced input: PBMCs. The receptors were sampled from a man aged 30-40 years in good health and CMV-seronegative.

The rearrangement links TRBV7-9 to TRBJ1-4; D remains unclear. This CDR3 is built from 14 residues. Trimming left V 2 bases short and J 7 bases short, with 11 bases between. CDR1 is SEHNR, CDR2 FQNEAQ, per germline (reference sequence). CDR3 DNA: TGTGCCAGCAGCTTACTCCCCGAGGGTGAAAAACTGTTTTTT. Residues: CASSLLPEGEKLFF.

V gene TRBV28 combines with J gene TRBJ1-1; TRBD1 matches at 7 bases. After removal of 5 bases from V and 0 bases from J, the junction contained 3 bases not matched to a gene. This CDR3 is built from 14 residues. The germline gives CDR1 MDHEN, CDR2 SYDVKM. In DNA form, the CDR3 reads TGTGCCAGCAGTATCAGGGGGGTGAACACTGAAGCTTTCTTT. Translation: CASSIRGVNTEAFF.